Presented here are 8 T cell receptor beta chains from one specimen sequenced in a study of CDR3 diversity in severe acne (dated by TCRdb to between 2018 and 2021). Library preparation employed PCR. Instrument on record: Illumina HiSeq 2000. TCRdb handled the public reads itself, with Q25 trimming in fastp and clone calling in MiXCR, and kept productive beta chains. Every entry covers one CDR3 protein and lists the most common genes and DNA from its rows. This sample gives more than 85,000 distinct CDR3 sequences in total; 45% to 55% of them show up just once. The biggest ten clones account for roughly 12% of the sample. The sequencing sample was made of blood. These receptors came from a male donor with severe acne vulgaris.

The sample holds many counts of this clonotype. This rearrangement joins TRBV5-1 to TRBJ2-7; no clear D gene. The germline gives CDR1 SGHRS, CDR2 YFSETQ. The CDR3 is 13 amino acids. The germline V and J ends were trimmed by 0 bases and 6 bases, with 10 bases remaining between them. This CDR3 is CASSLATHFEQYF. CDR3 bases: TGCGCCAGCAGCTTGGCGACCCATTTCGAGCAGTACTTC.

This clonotype was counted many times. The rearrangement joins TRBV2 to TRBJ1-6; D is possibly TRBD1 (6 bases). Trimming took 1 base from V and 3 from J, leaving 10 bases between them. The CDR3 extends over 16 amino acids. The germline gives CDR1 SNHLY, CDR2 FYNNEI. The CDR3 loop reads CASSEGTEYYNSPLHF. The CDR3 DNA follows: TGTGCCAGCAGTGAAGGGACAGAATACTATAATTCACCCCTCCACTTT.

The chain is built from TRBV11-3 and TRBJ2-5; D may be TRBD1 (6 bases). From germline, CDR1 is SGHNT and CDR2 YENEEA. The ends were cut back, 1 base at V and 7 bases at J, with 19 bases in the middle. The CDR3 has 16 amino acids. This CDR3 is CASSLVASTGSGTQYF. The CDR3, as DNA: TGTGCCAGCAGCTTAGTAGCCAGTACAGGGTCGGGGACCCAGTACTTC. Full variable domain (missing parts from reference TRBV11-3 and TRBJ2-5): EAGVVQSPRYKIIEKKQPVAFWCNPISGHNTLYWYLQNLGQGPELLIRYENEEAVDDSQLPKDRFSAERLKGVDSTLKIQPAELGDSAVYLCASSLVASTGSGTQYFGPGTRLLVL.

The V call is TRBV7-9, the J call TRBJ2-1, with 8 bases lining up with TRBD2. Germline V CDR1 and CDR2: SEHNR, FQNEAQ (reference sequence). Trimming removed 5 bases from V and 2 bases from J; junction bases left unmatched: 5. The CDR3 sequence is 15 residues long. The CDR3 bases are TGTGCCAGCAGCCGGGAGGGGGGGGCCTACAATGAGCAGTTCTTC. This translates into CASSREGGAYNEQFF.

This clonotype rates as medium-sized. This chain uses TRBV19 with TRBJ2-7, with 8 bases identical to TRBD2. Germline CDR1 reads LNHDA; CDR2 reads SQIVND (reference sequence). CDR3 size: 14 residues. J was trimmed by 2 bases and V by 3 bases; bases with no gene match: 3. CDR3 coding DNA: TGTGCCAGTAGTATCGGGACTAGGACCTACGAGCAGTACTTC. Translation gives CASSIGTRTYEQYF.

This clonotype was found a few times. The chain recombines TRBV13 with TRBJ2-5; D is perhaps TRBD2 (6 bases). V lost 5 bases and J lost 5, with 15 bases in between. Germline CDR1 PRHDT, CDR2 FYEKMQ (reference sequence). CDR3 length: 14 residues. The CDR3 reads CASSPVGRGETQYF. CDR3 DNA: TGTGCCAGCAGCCCCGTGGGACGGGGGGAGACCCAGTACTTC.

The gene calls are TRBV4-1 and TRBJ2-7; D unresolved. Trimming stripped 5 bases from V and 3 bases from J, with 11 bases between. The CDR3 loop spans 13 amino acids. Germline CDR1 and CDR2: MGHRA and YSYEKL. The CDR3 is CASSAGLGYEQYF. CDR3 bases: TGCGCCAGCAGCGCAGGCCTCGGCTACGAGCAGTACTTC.

The chain recombines TRBV20-1 with TRBJ1-4; D might be TRBD1 (5 bases). This CDR3 has 16 amino acids. Looked up from germline, CDR1 is DFQATT and CDR2 is SNEGSKA (reference sequence). V lost 6 bases, J lost 5 bases, and 22 bases lay in between. The CDR3 DNA sequence: TGCAGTGCCTCAGGATTTGCGGGGACTTTAAATGAAAAACTGTTTTTT. Its protein is CSASGFAGTLNEKLFF.